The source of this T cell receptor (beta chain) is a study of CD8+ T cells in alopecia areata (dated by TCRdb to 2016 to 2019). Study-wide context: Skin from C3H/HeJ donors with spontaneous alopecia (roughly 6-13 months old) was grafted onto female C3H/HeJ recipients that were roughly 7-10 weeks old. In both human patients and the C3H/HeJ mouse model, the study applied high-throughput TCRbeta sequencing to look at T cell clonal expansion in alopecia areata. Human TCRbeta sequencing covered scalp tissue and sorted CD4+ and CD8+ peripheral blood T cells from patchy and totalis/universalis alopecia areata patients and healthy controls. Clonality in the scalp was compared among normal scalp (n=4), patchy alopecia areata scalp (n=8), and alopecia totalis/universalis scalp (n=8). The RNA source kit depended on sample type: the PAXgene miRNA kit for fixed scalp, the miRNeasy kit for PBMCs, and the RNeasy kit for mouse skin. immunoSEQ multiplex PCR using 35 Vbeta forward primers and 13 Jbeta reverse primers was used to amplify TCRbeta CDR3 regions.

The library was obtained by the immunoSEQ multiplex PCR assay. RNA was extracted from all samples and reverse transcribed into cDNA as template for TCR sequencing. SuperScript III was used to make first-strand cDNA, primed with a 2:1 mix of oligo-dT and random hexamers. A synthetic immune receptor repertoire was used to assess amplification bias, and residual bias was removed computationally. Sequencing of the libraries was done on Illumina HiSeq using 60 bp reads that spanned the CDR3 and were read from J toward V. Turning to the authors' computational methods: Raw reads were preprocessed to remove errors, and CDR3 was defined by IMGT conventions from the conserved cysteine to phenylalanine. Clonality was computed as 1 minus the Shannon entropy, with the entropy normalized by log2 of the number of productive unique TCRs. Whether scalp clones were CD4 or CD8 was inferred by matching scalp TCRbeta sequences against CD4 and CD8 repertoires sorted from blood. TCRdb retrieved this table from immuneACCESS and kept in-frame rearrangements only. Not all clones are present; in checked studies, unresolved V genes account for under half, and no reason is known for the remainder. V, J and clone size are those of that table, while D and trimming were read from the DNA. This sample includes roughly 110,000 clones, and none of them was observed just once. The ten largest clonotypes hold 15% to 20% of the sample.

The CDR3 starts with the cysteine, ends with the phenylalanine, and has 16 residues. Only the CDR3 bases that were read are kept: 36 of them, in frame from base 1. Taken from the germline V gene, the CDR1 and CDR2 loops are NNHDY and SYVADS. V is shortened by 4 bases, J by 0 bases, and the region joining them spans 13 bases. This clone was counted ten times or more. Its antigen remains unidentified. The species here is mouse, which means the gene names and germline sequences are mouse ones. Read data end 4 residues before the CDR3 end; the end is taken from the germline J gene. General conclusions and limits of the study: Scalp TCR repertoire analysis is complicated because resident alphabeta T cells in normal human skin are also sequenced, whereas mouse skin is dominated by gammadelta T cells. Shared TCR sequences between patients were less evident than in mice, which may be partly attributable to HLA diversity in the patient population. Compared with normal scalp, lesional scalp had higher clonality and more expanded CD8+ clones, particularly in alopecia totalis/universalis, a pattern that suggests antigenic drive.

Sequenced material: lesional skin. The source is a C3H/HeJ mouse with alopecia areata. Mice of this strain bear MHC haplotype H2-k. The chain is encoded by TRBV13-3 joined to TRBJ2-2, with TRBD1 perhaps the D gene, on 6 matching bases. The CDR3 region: CASSPGTPSNTGQLYF. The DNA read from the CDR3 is TGTGCCAGCAGTCCCGGGACACCTTCAAACACCGGG.